The 28 T cell receptor beta chains given below trace back to one sample, sequenced in a study of vaccination and CD4 T cells after COVID-19. This sample's treatment: 10-day PBMC culture with coronavirus spike peptide pools or control peptides (ViraFEST assay). During the years 2011-2018, before the COVID-19 pandemic, the unexposed donor's CD4+ T cells were collected. No antigen has been identified for these receptors. The study sequenced cultured CD4+ T cell DNA using the Oncomine TCR Beta short-read assay. Each CDR3 protein gets one entry after TCRdb re-called the PCR reads with MiXCR. The table lists 2,000 to 3,000 distinct CDR3 sequences, roughly 30% of them singletons, with roughly three fifths in the top ten. Sample: CD4+ T cells from blood, cultured in vitro. Source of these receptors: a human donor in good health.

V is TRBV5-1 and J is TRBJ2-5; D is perhaps TRBD1 or TRBD2 (7 bases each). V was clipped by 4 bases and J by 2 bases, with 15 bases between them. In germline, CDR1 is SGHRS, CDR2 YFSETQ. This CDR3 has 15 residues. The CDR3 DNA is TGCGCCAGCAGCAGCGGCAGGGGGGGGCAAGAGACCCAGTACTTC. Its translation is CASSSGRGGQETQYF. The full variable domain, completed using reference TRBV5-1 and TRBJ2-5, is KAGVTQTPRYLIKTRGQQVTLSCSPISGHRSVSWYQQTPGQGLQFLFEYFSETQRNKGNFPGRFSGRQFSNSRSEMNVSTLELGDSALYLCASSSGRGGQETQYFGPGTRLLVL.

The gene calls are TRBV4-3 and TRBJ2-4; TRBD1 agrees at 10 bases. CDR1 and CDR2 from the germline V gene are LGHNA and YSLEER. The CDR3 consists of 15 residues. V was pared by 3 bases and J by 7 bases, with 6 bases of the junction left unmatched. The CDR3 nucleotides read TGCGCCAGCAGCCAGCTCCAGGGACAGGGGAACATTCAGTACTTC. This translates into CASSQLQGQGNIQYF.

In its sample, this clonotype is medium-sized. The chain links TRBV6-1 to TRBJ1-2; the D gene is possibly TRBD1 (5 bases). The CDR3 totals 12 residues. The germline CDR1 and CDR2 sequences are MNHNS and SASEGT. The V end lost 6 bases, the J end lost 4 bases, and 9 bases lay between the germline ends. The CDR3 DNA is TGTGCCAGCAGCCCTACAGGCTATGGCTACACCTTC. This sequence encodes CASSPTGYGYTF.

This clonotype came up a few times. J is TRBJ2-3 and V is TRBV20-1, with 9 bases aligning to TRBD2. This CDR3 spans 15 amino acids. CDR1 is DFQATT, CDR2 SNEGSKA, per germline (reference sequence). V lost 4 bases to trimming and J lost 2 bases; unmatched junction nucleotides: 7. As DNA, the CDR3 is TGCAGTGCTACAAGCGGGGGGCCTTTCACAGATACGCAGTATTTT. Amino acids: CSATSGGPFTDTQYF.

The V gene is TRBV18, the J gene TRBJ2-3, with 8 nucleotides matching TRBD1. This CDR3 is 14 amino acids long. The germline gives CDR1 KGHSH, CDR2 LQKENI. After removal of 2 bases from V and 7 bases from J, the junction contained 5 bases not matched to a gene. CDR3 DNA: TGTGCCAGCTCACCAGGGACAGGCCCTTATACGCAGTATTTT. It yields the protein CASSPGTGPYTQYF.

The chain carries TRBV10-1 and TRBJ2-7, with D possibly matching TRBD1 (6 bases). In germline, CDR1 is WNHNN, CDR2 SYGVQD (reference sequence). This CDR3 contains 13 residues. The V end lost 6 bases, the J end lost 6 bases, and 15 bases lay between the germline ends. DNA for the CDR3: TGCGCCAGCAGCCTAAGGACCAGGGGCGAGCAGTACTTC. Its protein product is CASSLRTRGEQYF.

This clonotype was counted only a few times. The chain has TRBV20-1 and TRBJ2-7, with D tentatively TRBD2 (7 bases). The CDR3 runs 13 residues. V was trimmed by 5 bases and J by 4 bases, leaving 15 bases between them. Looked up from germline, CDR1 is DFQATT and CDR2 is SNEGSKA (reference sequence). The CDR3 DNA follows: TGCAGTGCTGGGGGCGCGGGAGTTTACGAGCAGTACTTC. Translation gives CSAGGAGVYEQYF.

A few counts support this clonotype. This sequence joins TRBV11-2 and TRBJ1-6; 11 bases are a match to TRBD1. Germline CDR1 is SGHAT and CDR2 is FQNNGV. The CDR3 totals 14 residues. V trimming: 3 bases; J trimming: 9 bases; junction bases outside the gene matches: 1. CDR3 in amino acids: CASSFGQGASPLHF. The DNA for the CDR3 is TGTGCCAGCAGCTTCGGACAGGGGGCTTCACCCCTCCACTTT.

This chain links TRBV19 with TRBJ2-5; D possibly corresponds to TRBD1 (6 bases). The V and J ends lost 5 bases and 4 bases respectively, with 11 bases between them. The CDR3 has 13 amino acids. CDR1 LNHDA and CDR2 SQIVND come from the germline V gene (reference sequence). The CDR3 DNA reads TGTGCCAGTAGTGGATCCAGGGGAGAGACCCAGTACTTC. It is translated as CASSGSRGETQYF.

This clonotype has only a few counts. The chain carries TRBV28 and TRBJ2-5; TRBD1 aligns across 7 bases. This CDR3 is built from 13 residues. Unmatched junction bases numbered 6, after V lost 6 bases and J lost 5 bases. Per the germline V gene, CDR1 is MDHEN and CDR2 is SYDVKM. CDR3 sequence: CASRKGGRETQYF. CDR3 DNA: TGTGCCAGCAGGAAAGGGGGCCGGGAGACCCAGTACTTC.

The genes are TRBV2 and TRBJ2-7; TRBD1 matches at 7 bases. Germline CDR1 SNHLY, CDR2 FYNNEI. The junction had 5 bases not matched to a gene; V was cut back by 7 bases and J by 2 bases. This CDR3 is built from 13 residues. The CDR3 bases are TGTGCCAGCAAGACAGGGATCACCTACGAGCAGTACTTC. Translating it yields CASKTGITYEQYF.

In nucleotides, the CDR3 is TGCAGTGCTACCAGGGGGCAGGACGGCTACACCTTC. Its translation: CSATRGQDGYTF. The chain uses TRBV20-1 and TRBJ1-2; 8 bases map to TRBD1. The CDR3 runs 12 residues. J gave up 8 bases and V 4 bases, and 6 bases lay outside the gene matches. The germline gives CDR1 DFQATT, CDR2 SNEGSKA (reference sequence).

The J gene is TRBJ2-1, the V gene TRBV6-1, with D perhaps matching TRBD1 (6 bases). Germline V gives CDR1 MNHNS, CDR2 SASEGT. The CDR3 is made up of 17 amino acids. Trimming cost V 6 bases and J 1 base, with 19 bases left between them. The CDR3 protein is CASRRDIRFDSYNEQFF. Written as DNA, the CDR3 is TGTGCCAGCAGACGGGACATAAGGTTCGATTCCTACAATGAGCAGTTCTTC.

There are a few counts of this clonotype. The chain joins TRBV6-1 to TRBJ2-7, with D perhaps matching TRBD2 (5 bases). The germline V gene encodes CDR1 MNHNS and CDR2 SASEGT. The germline V and J ends were trimmed by 4 bases and 6 bases, with 16 bases remaining between them. The CDR3 has 14 amino acids. The CDR3 DNA reads TGTGCCAGCAGTGCTAGGGCGGGTGCTACCGAGCAGTACTTC. This sequence encodes CASSARAGATEQYF.

The chain recombines TRBV18 with TRBJ2-7; 7 bases map to TRBD1. The CDR3 is made up of 14 amino acids. V gave up 1 base and J gave up 2 bases; unmatched junction bases: 2. CDR1 KGHSH and CDR2 LQKENI come from the germline V gene. The CDR3 loop is CASSPLTGPYEQYF. Written as DNA, the CDR3 is TGTGCCAGCTCACCACTGACAGGGCCCTACGAGCAGTACTTC.

V gene TRBV20-1 combines with J gene TRBJ2-5; TRBD1 agrees at 7 bases. The CDR3 covers 14 residues. Unmatched junction bases numbered 3, after V lost 1 base and J lost 1 base. Looked up from germline, CDR1 is DFQATT and CDR2 is SNEGSKA (reference sequence). The CDR3 sequence is CSARGGTAQETQYF. CDR3 DNA sequence: TGCAGTGCTAGAGGAGGGACAGCCCAAGAGACCCAGTACTTC.

In its sample, this clonotype was seen a few times. V and J are TRBV20-1 and TRBJ1-2; D possibly corresponds to TRBD1 (6 bases). Trimming pared 4 bases from V and 5 bases from J, leaving 32 bases between. Germline V gene data show CDR1 as DFQATT and CDR2 as SNEGSKA (reference sequence). This CDR3 region has 19 residues. The CDR3 sequence is CSAKKTGKGLYSLVYGYTF. Here the CDR3 DNA reads TGCAGTGCTAAAAAAACAGGGAAGGGGCTATATTCGCTTGTATATGGCTACACCTTC.

Relative to its sample, this clonotype is medium-sized. This chain connects TRBV7-9 to TRBJ2-7; D is possibly TRBD1 or TRBD2 (5 bases each). This CDR3 has 15 residues. Germline assignment: CDR1 SEHNR and CDR2 FQNEAQ (reference sequence). V lost 2 bases to trimming and J lost 0 bases, with 11 bases between them. The CDR3 bases are TGTGCCAGCAGCTTAAGGGACGGAGCCTCCTACGAGCAGTACTTC. Translated: CASSLRDGASYEQYF.

The chain joins TRBV12-3 or TRBV12-4 to TRBJ1-2; D remains ambiguous. V lost 5 bases and J lost 2, with 9 bases in between. CDR3 length equals 13 residues. DNA for the CDR3: TGTGCCAGCAGTATCACAGTGAACTATGGCTACACCTTC. Amino acid sequence: CASSITVNYGYTF.

The V and J genes are TRBV18 and TRBJ1-2; no definite D call. Trimming removed 2 bases at V and 0 bases at J, with 4 bases between. This CDR3 is 13 amino acids long. The V gene's germline CDR1 is KGHSH and CDR2 LQKENI. CDR3 in amino acids: CASSPEANYGYTF. CDR3 nucleotide sequence: TGTGCCAGCTCACCAGAGGCTAACTATGGCTACACCTTC.

The rearrangement uses TRBV18 and TRBJ2-5, with 7 bases matching TRBD2. Germline V gene sequence: CDR1 KGHSH, CDR2 LQKENI. The V gene end was trimmed by 7 bases and the J gene end by 5 bases; junction bases not matched to a gene: 16. The CDR3 loop spans 16 amino acids. CDR3 bases: TGTGCCAGCTTGTTGGCTAGCGGACTCCCTAAGGAGACCCAGTACTTC. Translating it yields CASLLASGLPKETQYF.

This clonotype turned up a few times. The genes are TRBV12-3 or TRBV12-4 and TRBJ2-2; 9 bases map to TRBD2. Trimming removed 7 bases from V and 5 bases from J; junction bases left unmatched: 17. CDR3 length: 18 residues. The CDR3 spells CASTADAGGPGWTGELFF. Written as DNA, the CDR3 is TGTGCCAGCACCGCCGATGCGGGAGGGCCTGGGTGGACCGGGGAGCTGTTTTTT.

The chain couples TRBV20-1 to TRBJ2-7; tentatively, D is TRBD2 (5 bases). Germline CDR1 and CDR2: DFQATT and SNEGSKA (reference sequence). This CDR3 is built from 15 residues. Between the trimmed V and J ends, which lost 7 bases and 1 base, there was a span of 20 bases. The CDR3 DNA reads TGCAGTGGTATGGGATTTGGACTCCGGTCCTACGAGCAGTACTTC. It translates to CSGMGFGLRSYEQYF.

The gene calls are TRBV9 and TRBJ1-1; D remains ambiguous. The V gene's germline CDR1 is SGDLS and CDR2 YYNGEE. Trimming removed 0 bases from V and 3 bases from J, with 6 bases in between. This CDR3 spans 13 amino acids. The CDR3 here is CASSVEQDTEAFF. In DNA, the CDR3 is TGTGCCAGCAGCGTAGAACAAGACACTGAAGCTTTCTTT.

The V and J genes are TRBV12-3 or TRBV12-4 and TRBJ1-5, with D maybe TRBD1 (5 bases). Trimming removed 1 base from V and 7 bases from J, with 11 bases in between. CDR3 length: 14 residues. The chain's CDR3 is CASSLGGWGQPQHF. The CDR3 bases are TGTGCCAGCAGTTTAGGGGGATGGGGCCAGCCCCAGCATTTT.

V usage is TRBV4-1 and J usage is TRBJ1-3; 8 nucleotides agree with TRBD1. The CDR3 contains 16 residues. Germline V gene data show CDR1 as MGHRA and CDR2 as YSYEKL. V was pared by 1 base and J by 1 base, with 3 bases of the junction left unmatched. The CDR3 sequence: CASSQVNRGSGNTIYF. The CDR3 DNA reads TGCGCCAGCAGCCAAGTCAACAGGGGGTCTGGAAACACCATATATTTT.

The table lists this clonotype with a few counts. The CDR3 spells CAWSDTRSAYNSPLHF. The CDR3 DNA follows: TGTGCCTGGAGCGATACCAGGAGCGCGTATAATTCACCCCTCCACTTT. This chain joins TRBV30 and TRBJ1-6; D is uncertain. In germline, CDR1 is GTSNPN, CDR2 SVGIG (reference sequence). This CDR3 contains 16 residues. V was trimmed by 3 bases and J by 4 bases, leaving 16 bases between them.

This clonotype was found a few times. The chain is built from TRBV20-1 and TRBJ2-1, with 8 bases identical to TRBD2. V shed 4 bases and J 3 bases; nucleotides not matched to a gene: 11. CDR1 and CDR2 (germline): DFQATT, SNEGSKA (reference sequence). The CDR3 sequence is 16 residues long. DNA for the CDR3: TGCAGTGCTAACCAACCGGCTAGCGGGCGCTACAATGAGCAGTTCTTC. Its protein is CSANQPASGRYNEQFF.